The clone carrying this T cell receptor beta chain has just a few counts. The sample originates from a study of molecular identifiers for immune sequencing clone quantification. MiXCR was run by TCRdb on the PCR reads, yielding one entry per CDR3 protein. The sample lists roughly 93,000 distinct CDR3 sequences, around 27% occurring once. Germline CDR1 reads MNHEY; CDR2 reads SMNVEV (reference sequence). The V end lost 3 bases, the J end lost 2 bases, and 11 bases lay between the germline ends. This CDR3 has 14 residues. The chain couples TRBV27 to TRBJ2-7, with D unresolved. Sequenced: naive CD8+ T cells from blood, with Jurkat cell RNA spiked in. Described subset: FACS-sorted CD8+CD4-CCR7+CD45RA+ naive T cells. This clonotype originated in a human donor in good health. Some libraries in this study had Jurkat cell RNA spiked in. This CDR3 is CASSFAGPAYEQYF. The CDR3 DNA reads as TGTGCCAGCAGTTTTGCAGGCCCTGCCTACGAGCAGTACTTC.